In its sample, the clone carrying this T cell receptor beta chain was seen many times. TCRdb used MiXCR to reprocess the 5' RACE reads, holding one entry per CDR3 protein. The table has 360,000 or so distinct CDR3 sequences, roughly 12% seen once. These data come from a study of T cells after yellow fever vaccination. The CDR3 is made up of 15 amino acids. Germline CDR1 KGHSH, CDR2 LQKENI. V lost 4 bases, J lost 6 bases, and 19 bases lay in between. The origin of this receptor is a man younger than 35 who received the YFV17D yellow fever vaccine. The chain links TRBV18 to TRBJ2-7, with D maybe TRBD1 (6 bases). The specimen comprised PBMCs, sampled on the day of the first yellow fever vaccination. The CDR3, as DNA: TGTGCCAGCTCACTAGGACAGACCCTCCTCTCCGAGCAGTACGTC. As protein: CASSLGQTLLSEQYV.